The sample holds a few counts of the clone carrying this T cell receptor beta chain. Its antigen is unidentified. The data belong to a study of regulatory T cells in long-lasting Graves disease. Study-level results: Comparison showed that persistent patients shared more public clonotypes (about 2,800) than new patients (about 970).

Time point noted: newly diagnosed GD, antithyroid drugs for less than 3 months. TCR sequences were obtained from RNA taken from PBMCs. This CDR3 region has 15 residues. Germline V gene data show CDR1 as LNHDA and CDR2 as SQIVND (reference sequence). V lost 4 bases and J lost 3, with 12 bases in between. Building of the TCR beta libraries involved iRepertoire HTBI primers and Arm-PCR of CDR3 regions. TCRdb reanalysed the multiplex PCR reads using MiXCR and keeps one entry per CDR3 protein. The sample includes approximately 480,000 distinct CDR3 sequences, 15% to 20% of them seen just once. The same data also went into a second study, on T cells in Graves' hyperthyroidism and ophthalmopathy. That paper adds: Using 13 V-J features, a model discriminated ophthalmopathy from stable hyperthyroidism.

The material was peripheral blood mononuclear cells (PBMCs), obtained at new diagnosis, from a patient treated with antithyroid drugs. This clonotype originated in a man aged 35 to 55 with Graves disease. This chain joins TRBV19 and TRBJ2-2; D remains ambiguous. CDR3: CASSRGGSHTGELFF. The CDR3 nucleotides are TGTGCCAGTAGTAGAGGCGGCAGCCACACCGGGGAGCTGTTTTTT.